This T cell receptor beta chain was sequenced during a study of T cell repertoires in cytomegalovirus infection. Study-level information: In the study, CMV epitopes included recently identified HLA-C-restricted and well-studied HLA-B-restricted ones. Public TCR beta signatures marked donors with CMV infection and the matching HLA. Study-wide points: HLA-C-restricted, CMV-specific TCR beta clonotypes were dominant ex vivo.

CDR3 length: 14 residues. Between the trimmed V and J ends, which lost 7 bases and 4 bases, there was a span of 11 bases. The germline gives CDR1 MNHEY, CDR2 SVGEGT. This clonotype was seen only a few times. Antigen specificity is unknown. In TCRdb, the reads were re-called with MiXCR into one record per CDR3 protein. The sample has roughly 990,000 distinct CDR3 sequences, approximately 32% seen once; the top ten hold 13%. This chain links TRBV6-2 or TRBV6-3 with TRBJ1-6; D uncertain. The receptor comes from a human donor in good health (CMV status not recorded). Some clones in this sample may be carry-over from other donors' samples. The specimen comprised cultured CD8+ T cells from PBMCs, sampled from culture after CMV antigen stimulation. CDR3 DNA sequence: TGTGCCAGCAACCAGGACCGATATAATTCACCCCTCCACTTT. Amino acids: CASNQDRYNSPLHF.